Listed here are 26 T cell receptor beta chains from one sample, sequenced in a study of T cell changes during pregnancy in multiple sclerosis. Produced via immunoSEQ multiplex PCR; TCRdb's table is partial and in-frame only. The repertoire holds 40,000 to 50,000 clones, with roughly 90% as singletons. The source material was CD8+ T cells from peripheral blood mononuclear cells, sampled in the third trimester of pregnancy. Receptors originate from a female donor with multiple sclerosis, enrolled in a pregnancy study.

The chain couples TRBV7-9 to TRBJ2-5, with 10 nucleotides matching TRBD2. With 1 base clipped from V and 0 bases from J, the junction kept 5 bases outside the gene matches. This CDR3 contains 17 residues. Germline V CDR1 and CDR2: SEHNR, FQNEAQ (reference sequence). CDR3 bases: TGTGCCAGCAGCTTAGTTGGACTAGCGGTGTACCAAGAGACCCAGTACTTC. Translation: CASSLVGLAVYQETQYF. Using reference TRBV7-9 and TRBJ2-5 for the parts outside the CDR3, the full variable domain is DTGVSQNPRHKITKRGQNVTFRCDPISEHNRLYWYRQTLGQGPEFLTYFQNEAQLEKSRLLSDRFSAERPKGSFSTLEIQRTEQGDSAMYLCASSLVGLAVYQETQYFGPGTRLLVL.

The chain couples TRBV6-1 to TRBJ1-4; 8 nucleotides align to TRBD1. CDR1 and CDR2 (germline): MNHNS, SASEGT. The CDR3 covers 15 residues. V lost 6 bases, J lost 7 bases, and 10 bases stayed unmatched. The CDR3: CASSVGQGGSEKLFF. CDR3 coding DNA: TGTGCCAGCAGCGTCGGACAGGGCGGGAGTGAAAAACTGTTTTTT.

In DNA form, the CDR3 reads TGTGCCTGGAGTGTAGGGGTCTCCTACGAGCAGTACTTC. Protein: CAWSVGVSYEQYF. The chain is built from TRBV30 and TRBJ2-7, with D possibly TRBD1 on 5 matching bases. V was trimmed by 0 bases and J by 0 bases, leaving 6 bases between them. The CDR3 is 13 amino acids. CDR1 and CDR2 from the germline V gene are GTSNPN and SVGIG (reference sequence).

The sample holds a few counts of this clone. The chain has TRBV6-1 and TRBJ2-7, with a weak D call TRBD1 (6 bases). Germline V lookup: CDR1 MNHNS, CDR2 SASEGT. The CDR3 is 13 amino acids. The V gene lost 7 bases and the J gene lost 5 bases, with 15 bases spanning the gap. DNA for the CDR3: TGTGCCAGCAAACACGGACAGTCCCACGAGCAGTACTTC. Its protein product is CASKHGQSHEQYF.

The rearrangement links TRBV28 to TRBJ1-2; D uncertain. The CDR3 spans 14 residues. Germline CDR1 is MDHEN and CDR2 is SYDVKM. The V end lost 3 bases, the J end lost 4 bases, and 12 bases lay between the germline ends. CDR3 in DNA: TGTGCCAGCAGTTTGACGGTGGAGAGCTATGGCTACACCTTC. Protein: CASSLTVESYGYTF.

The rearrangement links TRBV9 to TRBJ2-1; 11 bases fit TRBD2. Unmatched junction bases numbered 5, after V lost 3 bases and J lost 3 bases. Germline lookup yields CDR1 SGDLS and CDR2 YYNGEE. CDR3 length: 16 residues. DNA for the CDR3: TGTGCCAGCAGCGCGACTAGCGGGAATCTCTACAATGAGCAGTTCTTC. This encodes CASSATSGNLYNEQFF.

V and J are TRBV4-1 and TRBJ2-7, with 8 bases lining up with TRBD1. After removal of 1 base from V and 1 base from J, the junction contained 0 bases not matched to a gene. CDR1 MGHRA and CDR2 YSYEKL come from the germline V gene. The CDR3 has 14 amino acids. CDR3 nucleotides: TGCGCCAGCAGCCAAGGACAGGGGTCCTACGAGCAGTACTTC. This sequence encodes CASSQGQGSYEQYF.

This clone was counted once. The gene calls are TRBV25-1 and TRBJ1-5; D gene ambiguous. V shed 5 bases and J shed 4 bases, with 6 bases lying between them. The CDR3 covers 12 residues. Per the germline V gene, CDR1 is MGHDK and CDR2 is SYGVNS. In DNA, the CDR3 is TGTGCCAGCAGTATAGAGAATCAGCCCCAGCATTTT. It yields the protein CASSIENQPQHF.

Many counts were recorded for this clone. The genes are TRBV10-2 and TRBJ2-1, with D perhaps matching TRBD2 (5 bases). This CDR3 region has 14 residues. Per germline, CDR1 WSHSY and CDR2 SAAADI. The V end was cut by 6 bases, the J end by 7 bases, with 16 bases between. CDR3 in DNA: TGCGCCAGCAGCGACTTACGCGGGTTTAATGAGCAGTTCTTC. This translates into CASSDLRGFNEQFF.

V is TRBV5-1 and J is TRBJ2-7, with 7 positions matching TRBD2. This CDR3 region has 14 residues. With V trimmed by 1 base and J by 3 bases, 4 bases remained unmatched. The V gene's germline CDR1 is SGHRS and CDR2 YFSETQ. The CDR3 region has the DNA TGCGCCAGCAGCTTGAAGCGGGGTTTCTACGAGCAGTACTTC. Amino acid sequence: CASSLKRGFYEQYF.

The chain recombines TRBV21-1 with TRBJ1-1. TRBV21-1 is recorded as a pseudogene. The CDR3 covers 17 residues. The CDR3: CASSKALRDQSPGEAFF. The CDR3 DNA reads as TGTGCCAGCAGCAAGGCGTTGCGGGACCAAAGCCCCGGTGAAGCTTTCTTT.

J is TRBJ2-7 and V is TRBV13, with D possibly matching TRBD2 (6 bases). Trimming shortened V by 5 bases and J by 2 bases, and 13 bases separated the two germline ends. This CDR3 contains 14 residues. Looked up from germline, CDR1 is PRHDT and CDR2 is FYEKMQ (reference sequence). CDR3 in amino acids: CASSQRTNAYEQYF. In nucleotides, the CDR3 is TGTGCCAGCAGCCAGAGGACTAACGCCTACGAGCAGTACTTC. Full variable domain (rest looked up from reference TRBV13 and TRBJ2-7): AAGVIQSPRHLIKEKRETATLKCYPIPRHDTVYWYQQGPGQDPQFLISFYEKMQSDKGSIPDRFSAQQFSDYHSELNMSSLELGDSALYFCASSQRTNAYEQYFGPGTRLTVT.

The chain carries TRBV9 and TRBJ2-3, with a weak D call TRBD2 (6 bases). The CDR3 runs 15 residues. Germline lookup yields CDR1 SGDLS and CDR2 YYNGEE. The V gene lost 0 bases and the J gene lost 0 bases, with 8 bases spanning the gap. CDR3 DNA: TGTGCCAGCAGCGTAGTCGGGGGTAGCACAGATACGCAGTATTTT. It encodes CASSVVGGSTDTQYF.

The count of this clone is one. The CDR3 DNA follows: TGTGCCAGCAGCCCACCAGGGACAGGCTACAATGAGCAGTTCTTC. Translating it yields CASSPPGTGYNEQFF. The chain links TRBV14 to TRBJ2-1, with 8 nucleotides matching TRBD1. Trimming removed 4 bases from V and 3 bases from J; junction bases left unmatched: 5. CDR3 length: 15 amino acids. CDR1 is SGHDN, CDR2 FVKESK, per germline.

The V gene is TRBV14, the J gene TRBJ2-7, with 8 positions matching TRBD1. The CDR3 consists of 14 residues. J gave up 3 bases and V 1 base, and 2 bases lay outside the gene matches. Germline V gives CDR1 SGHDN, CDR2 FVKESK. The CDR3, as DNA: TGTGCCAGCAGCCAAGGACAGGGGAACTACGAGCAGTACTTC. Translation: CASSQGQGNYEQYF.

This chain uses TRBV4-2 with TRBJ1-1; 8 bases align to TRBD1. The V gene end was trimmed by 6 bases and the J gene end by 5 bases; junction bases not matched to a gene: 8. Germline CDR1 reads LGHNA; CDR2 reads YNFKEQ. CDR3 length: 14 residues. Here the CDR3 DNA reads TGTGCCAGCAGACAAACAGGGGGATGGACTGAAGCTTTCTTT. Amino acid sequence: CASRQTGGWTEAFF.

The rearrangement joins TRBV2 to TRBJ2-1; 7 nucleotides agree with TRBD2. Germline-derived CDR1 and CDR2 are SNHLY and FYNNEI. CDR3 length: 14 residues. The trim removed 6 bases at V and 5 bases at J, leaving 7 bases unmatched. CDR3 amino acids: CASRDGLADNEQFF. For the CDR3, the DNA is TGTGCCAGCAGGGATGGGCTAGCGGACAATGAGCAGTTCTTC.

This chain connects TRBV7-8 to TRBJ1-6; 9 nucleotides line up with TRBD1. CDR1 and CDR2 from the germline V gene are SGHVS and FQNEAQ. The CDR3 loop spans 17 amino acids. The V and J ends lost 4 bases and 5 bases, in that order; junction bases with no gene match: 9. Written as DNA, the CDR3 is TGTGCCAGCAGCTCCGATCCGACAGGGGGGAATAATTCACCCCTCCACTTT. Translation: CASSSDPTGGNNSPLHF.

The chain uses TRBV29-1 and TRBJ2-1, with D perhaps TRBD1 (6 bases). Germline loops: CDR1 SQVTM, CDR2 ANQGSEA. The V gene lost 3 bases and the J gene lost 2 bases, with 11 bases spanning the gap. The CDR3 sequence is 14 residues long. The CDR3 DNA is TGCAGCGTTGATCGGGACACTGCCTACAATGAGCAGTTCTTC. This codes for CSVDRDTAYNEQFF.

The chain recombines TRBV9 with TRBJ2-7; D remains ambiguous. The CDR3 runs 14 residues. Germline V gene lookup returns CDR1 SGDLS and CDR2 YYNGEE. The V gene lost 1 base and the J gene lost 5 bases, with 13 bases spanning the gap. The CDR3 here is CASSVNQLNDEQYF. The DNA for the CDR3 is TGTGCCAGCAGCGTAAACCAACTCAACGACGAGCAGTACTTC.

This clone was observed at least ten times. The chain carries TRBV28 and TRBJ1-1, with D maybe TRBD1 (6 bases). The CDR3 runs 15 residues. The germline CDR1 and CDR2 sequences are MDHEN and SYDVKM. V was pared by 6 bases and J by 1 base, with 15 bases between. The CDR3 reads CASSYTGYQNTEAFF. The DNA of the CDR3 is TGTGCCAGCAGCTACACAGGGTATCAGAACACTGAAGCTTTCTTT.

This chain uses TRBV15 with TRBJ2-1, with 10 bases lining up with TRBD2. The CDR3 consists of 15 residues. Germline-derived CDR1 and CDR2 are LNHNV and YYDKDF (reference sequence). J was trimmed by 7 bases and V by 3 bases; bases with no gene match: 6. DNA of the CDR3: TGTGCCACCAGCAGTCAGCGGGGGGGCCCAAATGAGCAGTTCTTC. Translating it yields CATSSQRGGPNEQFF.

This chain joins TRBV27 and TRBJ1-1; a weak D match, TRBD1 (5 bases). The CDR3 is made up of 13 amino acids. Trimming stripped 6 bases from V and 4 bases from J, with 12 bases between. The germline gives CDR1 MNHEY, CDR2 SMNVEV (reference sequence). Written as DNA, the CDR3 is TGTGCCAGCAGCTCGGGCGGGGGCACTGAAGCTTTCTTT. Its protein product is CASSSGGGTEAFF.

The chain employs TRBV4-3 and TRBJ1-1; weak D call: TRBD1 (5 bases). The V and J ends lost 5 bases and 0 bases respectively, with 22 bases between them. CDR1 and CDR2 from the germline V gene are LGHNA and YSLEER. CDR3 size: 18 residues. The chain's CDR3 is CASSSQAGPGIMNTEAFF. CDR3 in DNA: TGCGCCAGCAGCTCCCAGGCAGGGCCTGGAATAATGAACACTGAAGCTTTCTTT.

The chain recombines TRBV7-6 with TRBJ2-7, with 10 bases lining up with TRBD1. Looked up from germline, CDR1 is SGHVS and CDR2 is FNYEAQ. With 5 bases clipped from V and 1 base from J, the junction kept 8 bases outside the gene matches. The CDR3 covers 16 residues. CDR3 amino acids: CASSPSSGQGSYEQYF. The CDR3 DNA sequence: TGTGCCAGCAGCCCAAGCTCGGGACAGGGGTCCTACGAGCAGTACTTC.

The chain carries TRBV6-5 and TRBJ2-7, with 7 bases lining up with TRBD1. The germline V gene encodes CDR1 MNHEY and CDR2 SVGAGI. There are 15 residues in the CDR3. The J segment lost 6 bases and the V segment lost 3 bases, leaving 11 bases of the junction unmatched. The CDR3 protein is CASSYRPDRTGEQYF. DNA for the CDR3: TGTGCCAGCAGTTATCGACCGGACAGGACGGGCGAGCAGTACTTC.